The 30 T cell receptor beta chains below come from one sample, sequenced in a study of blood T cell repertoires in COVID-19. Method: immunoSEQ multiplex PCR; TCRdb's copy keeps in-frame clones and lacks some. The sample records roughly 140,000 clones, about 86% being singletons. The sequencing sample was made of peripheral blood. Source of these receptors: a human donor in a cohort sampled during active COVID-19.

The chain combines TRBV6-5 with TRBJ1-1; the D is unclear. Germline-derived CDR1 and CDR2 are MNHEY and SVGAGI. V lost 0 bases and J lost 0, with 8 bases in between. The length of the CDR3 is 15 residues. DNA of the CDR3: TGTGCCAGCAGTTACTCCCGAGAGGTGAACACTGAAGCTTTCTTT. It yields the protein CASSYSREVNTEAFF.

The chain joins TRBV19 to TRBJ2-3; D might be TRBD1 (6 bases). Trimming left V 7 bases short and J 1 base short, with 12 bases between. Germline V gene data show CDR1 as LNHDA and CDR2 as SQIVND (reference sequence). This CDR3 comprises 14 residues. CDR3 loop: CASKHRAGTDTQYF. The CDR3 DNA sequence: TGTGCCAGTAAGCACAGGGCCGGCACAGATACGCAGTATTTT.

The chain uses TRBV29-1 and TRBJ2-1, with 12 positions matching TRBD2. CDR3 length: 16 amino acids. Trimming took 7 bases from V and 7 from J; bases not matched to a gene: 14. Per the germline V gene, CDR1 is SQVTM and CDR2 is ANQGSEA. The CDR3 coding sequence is TGCAGCGCACTAGCGGGGGGCCTCCCGCGAAGGAATGAGCAGTTCTTC. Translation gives CSALAGGLPRRNEQFF.

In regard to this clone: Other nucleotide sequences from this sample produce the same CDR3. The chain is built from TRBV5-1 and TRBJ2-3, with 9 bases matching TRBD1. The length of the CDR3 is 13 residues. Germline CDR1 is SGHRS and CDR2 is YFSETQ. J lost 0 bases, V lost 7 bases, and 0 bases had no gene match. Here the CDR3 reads CASGQGSTDTQYF. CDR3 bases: TGCGCCAGCGGACAGGGGAGCACAGATACGCAGTATTTT.

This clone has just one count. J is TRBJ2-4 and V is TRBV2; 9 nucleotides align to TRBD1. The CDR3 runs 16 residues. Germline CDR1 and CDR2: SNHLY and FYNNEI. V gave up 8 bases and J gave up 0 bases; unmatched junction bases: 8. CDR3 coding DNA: TGTGCCAGCGTCCGGGACAGGGACCTAGCCAAAAACATTCAGTACTTC. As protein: CASVRDRDLAKNIQYF.

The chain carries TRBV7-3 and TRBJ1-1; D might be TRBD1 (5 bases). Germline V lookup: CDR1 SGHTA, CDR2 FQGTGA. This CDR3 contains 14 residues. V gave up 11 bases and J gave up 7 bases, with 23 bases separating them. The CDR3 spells CAGDRGIGVGEAFF. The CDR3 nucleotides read TGTGCCGGGGATCGGGGGATTGGAGTCGGTGAAGCTTTCTTT. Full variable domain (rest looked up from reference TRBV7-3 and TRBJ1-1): GAGVSQTPSNKVTEKGKYVELRCDPISGHTALYWYRQSLGQGPEFLIYFQGTGAADDSGLPNDRFFAVRPEGSVSTLKIQRTERGDSAVYLCAGDRGIGVGEAFFGQGTRLTVV.

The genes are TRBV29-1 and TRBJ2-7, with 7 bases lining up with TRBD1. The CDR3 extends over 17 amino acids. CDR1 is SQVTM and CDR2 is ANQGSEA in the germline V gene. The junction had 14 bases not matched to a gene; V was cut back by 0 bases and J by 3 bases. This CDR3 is CSVEDTKETGSIYEQYF. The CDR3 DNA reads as TGCAGCGTTGAAGATACGAAAGAGACAGGGAGTATCTACGAGCAGTACTTC.

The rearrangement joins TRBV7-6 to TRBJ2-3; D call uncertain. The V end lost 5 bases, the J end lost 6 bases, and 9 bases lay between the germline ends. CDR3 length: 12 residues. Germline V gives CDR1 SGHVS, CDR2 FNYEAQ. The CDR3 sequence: CASSHSRDTQYF. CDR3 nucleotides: TGTGCCAGCAGCCACTCTAGGGATACGCAGTATTTT. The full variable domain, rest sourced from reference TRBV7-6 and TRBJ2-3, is GAGVSQSPRYKVTKRGQDVALRCDPISGHVSLYWYRQALGQGPEFLTYFNYEAQQDKSGLPNDRFSAERPEGSISTLTIQRTEQRDSAMYRCASSHSRDTQYFGPGTRLTVL.

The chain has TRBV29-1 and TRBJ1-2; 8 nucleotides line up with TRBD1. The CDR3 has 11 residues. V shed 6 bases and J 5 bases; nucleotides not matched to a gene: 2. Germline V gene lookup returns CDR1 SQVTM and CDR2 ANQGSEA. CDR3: CSVGQGYGYTF. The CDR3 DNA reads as TGCAGCGTCGGACAGGGTTATGGCTACACCTTC. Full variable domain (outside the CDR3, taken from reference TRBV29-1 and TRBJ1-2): SAVISQKPSRDICQRGTSLTIQCQVDSQVTMMFWYRQQPGQSLTLIATANQGSEATYESGFVIDKFPISRPNLTFSTLTVSNMSPEDSSIYLCSVGQGYGYTFGSGTRLTVV.

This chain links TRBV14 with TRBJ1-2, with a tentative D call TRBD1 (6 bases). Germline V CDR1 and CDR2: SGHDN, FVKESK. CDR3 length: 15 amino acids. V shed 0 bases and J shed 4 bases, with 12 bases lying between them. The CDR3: CASSQEGAGVYGYTF. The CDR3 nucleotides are TGTGCCAGCAGCCAAGAAGGAGCAGGGGTCTATGGCTACACCTTC.

CDR3 nucleotides: TGTGCCAGCAGTTTACGCAGGACGCCGACGGACACCGAGCACCAGACCCAGTACTTC. It specifies CASSLRRTPTDTEHQTQYF. The V gene is TRBV27, the J gene TRBJ2-5; a possible D gene is TRBD1 (5 bases). There are 19 residues in the CDR3. From germline, CDR1 is MNHEY and CDR2 SMNVEV (reference sequence). The germline V and J ends were trimmed by 2 bases and 6 bases, with 28 bases remaining between them.

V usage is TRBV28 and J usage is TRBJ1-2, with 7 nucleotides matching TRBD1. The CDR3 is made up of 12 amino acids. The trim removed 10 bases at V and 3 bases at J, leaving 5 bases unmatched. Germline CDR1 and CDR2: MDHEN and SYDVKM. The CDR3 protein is CATGDSYYGYTF. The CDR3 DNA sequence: TGTGCCACCGGGGACAGCTACTATGGCTACACCTTC.

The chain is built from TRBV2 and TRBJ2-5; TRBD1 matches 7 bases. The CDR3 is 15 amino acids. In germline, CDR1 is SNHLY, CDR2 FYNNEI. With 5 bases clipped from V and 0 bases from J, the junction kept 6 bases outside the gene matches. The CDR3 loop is CASSLQGSYQETQYF. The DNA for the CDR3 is TGTGCCAGCAGTTTACAGGGGTCGTACCAAGAGACCCAGTACTTC. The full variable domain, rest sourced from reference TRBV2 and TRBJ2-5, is EPEVTQTPSHQVTQMGQEVILRCVPISNHLYFYWYRQILGQKVEFLVSFYNNEISEKSEIFDDQFSVERPDGSNFTLKIRSTKLEDSAMYFCASSLQGSYQETQYFGPGTRLLVL.

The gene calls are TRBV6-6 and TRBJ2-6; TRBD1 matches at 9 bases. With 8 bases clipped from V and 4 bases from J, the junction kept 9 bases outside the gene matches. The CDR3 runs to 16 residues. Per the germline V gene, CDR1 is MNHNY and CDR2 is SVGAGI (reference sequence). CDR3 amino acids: CASRPGQGLGANVLTF. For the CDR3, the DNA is TGTGCCAGCCGACCGGGACAGGGATTGGGGGCCAACGTCCTGACTTTC.

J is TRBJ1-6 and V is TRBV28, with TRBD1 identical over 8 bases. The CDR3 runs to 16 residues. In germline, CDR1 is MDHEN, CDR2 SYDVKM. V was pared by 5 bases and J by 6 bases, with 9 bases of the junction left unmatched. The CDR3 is CASSLPTGVGNSPLHF. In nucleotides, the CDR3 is TGTGCCAGCAGTCTCCCGACAGGGGTAGGTAATTCACCCCTCCACTTT.

CDR3 in amino acids: CASSSRLAGPTTDTQYF. CDR3 DNA: TGTGCCAGCAGCTCCCGACTAGCGGGGCCGACCACAGATACGCAGTATTTT. The chain uses TRBV7-8 and TRBJ2-3; TRBD2 matches 11 bases. The germline V gene has CDR1 SGHVS and CDR2 FQNEAQ. The trim removed 4 bases at V and 2 bases at J, leaving 8 bases unmatched. The CDR3 runs to 17 residues. The entire variable domain, with the rest obtained from reference TRBV7-8 and TRBJ2-3, is as follows: GAGVSQSPRYKVAKRGQDVALRCDPISGHVSLFWYQQALGQGPEFLTYFQNEAQLDKSGLPSDRFFAERPEGSVSTLKIQRTQQEDSAVYLCASSSRLAGPTTDTQYFGPGTRLTVL.

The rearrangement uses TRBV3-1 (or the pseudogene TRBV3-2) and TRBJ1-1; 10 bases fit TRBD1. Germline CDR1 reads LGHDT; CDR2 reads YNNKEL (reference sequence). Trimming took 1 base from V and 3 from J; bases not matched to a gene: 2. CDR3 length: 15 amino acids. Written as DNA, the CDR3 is TGTGCCAGCAGCCAAGGGACAGGGGGTGACACTGAAGCTTTCTTT. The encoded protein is CASSQGTGGDTEAFF.

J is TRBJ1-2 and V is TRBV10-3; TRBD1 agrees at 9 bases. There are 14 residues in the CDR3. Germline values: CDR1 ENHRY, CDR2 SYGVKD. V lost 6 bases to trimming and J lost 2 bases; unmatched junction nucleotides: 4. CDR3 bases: TGTGCCATCAGAACCGGGACAGGGAACTATGGCTACACCTTC. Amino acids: CAIRTGTGNYGYTF.

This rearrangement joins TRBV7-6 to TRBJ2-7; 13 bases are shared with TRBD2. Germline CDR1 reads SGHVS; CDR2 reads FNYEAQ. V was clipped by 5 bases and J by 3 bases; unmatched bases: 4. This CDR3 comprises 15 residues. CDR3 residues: CASSATSGGFYEQYF. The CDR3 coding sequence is TGTGCCAGCAGCGCGACTAGCGGGGGGTTCTACGAGCAGTACTTC.

The CDR3 loop is CASSPGGPSYEQYF. In DNA, the CDR3 is TGTGCCAGCAGCCCCGGAGGGCCCTCCTACGAGCAGTACTTC. The chain uses TRBV5-7 and TRBJ2-7; D might be TRBD2 (6 bases). TRBV5-7 is an ORF, and what it does is uncertain. V was cut by 4 bases and J by 0 bases, with 11 bases left in between. The CDR3 spans 14 residues.

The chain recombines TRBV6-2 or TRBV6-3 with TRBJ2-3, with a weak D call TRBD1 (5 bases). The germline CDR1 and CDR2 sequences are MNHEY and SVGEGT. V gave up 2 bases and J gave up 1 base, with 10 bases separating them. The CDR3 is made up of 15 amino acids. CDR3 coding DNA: TGTGCCAGCAGTTACAGGGCCAGGGGCACAGATACGCAGTATTTT. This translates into CASSYRARGTDTQYF.

The CDR3 sequence: CSVEVGVGETQYF. CDR3 nucleotides: TGCAGCGTTGAAGTAGGGGTTGGGGAGACCCAGTACTTC. The chain joins TRBV29-1 to TRBJ2-5; tentatively, D is TRBD1 (5 bases). Germline lookup yields CDR1 SQVTM and CDR2 ANQGSEA. The CDR3 loop spans 13 amino acids. The V end was cut by 1 base, the J end by 5 bases, with 11 bases between.

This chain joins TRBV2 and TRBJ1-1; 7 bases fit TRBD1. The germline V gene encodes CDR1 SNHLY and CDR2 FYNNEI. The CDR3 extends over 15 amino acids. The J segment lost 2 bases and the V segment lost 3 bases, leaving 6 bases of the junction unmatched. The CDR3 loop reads CASSETTGYNTEAFF. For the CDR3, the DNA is TGTGCCAGCAGTGAGACGACAGGGTATAACACTGAAGCTTTCTTT.

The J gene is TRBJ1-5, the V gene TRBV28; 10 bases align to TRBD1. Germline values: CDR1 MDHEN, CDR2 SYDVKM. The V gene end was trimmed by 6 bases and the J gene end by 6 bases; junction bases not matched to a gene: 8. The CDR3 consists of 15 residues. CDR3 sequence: CASSGDRGLRQPQHF. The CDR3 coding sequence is TGTGCCAGCAGCGGTGACAGGGGGCTTCGTCAGCCCCAGCATTTT. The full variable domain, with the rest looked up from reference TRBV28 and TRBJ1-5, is DVKVTQSSRYLVKRTGEKVFLECVQDMDHENMFWYRQDPGLGLRLIYFSYDVKMKEKGDIPEGYSVSREKKERFSLILESASTNQTSMYLCASSGDRGLRQPQHFGDGTRLSIL.

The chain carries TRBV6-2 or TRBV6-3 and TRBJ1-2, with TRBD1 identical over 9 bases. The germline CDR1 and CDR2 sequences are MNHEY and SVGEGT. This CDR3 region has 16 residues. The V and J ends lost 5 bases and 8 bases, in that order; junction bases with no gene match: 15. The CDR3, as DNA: TGTGCCAGCAGTCCCCCATTAGGGACAGGGAGGGAAGGCTACACCTTC. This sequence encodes CASSPPLGTGREGYTF.

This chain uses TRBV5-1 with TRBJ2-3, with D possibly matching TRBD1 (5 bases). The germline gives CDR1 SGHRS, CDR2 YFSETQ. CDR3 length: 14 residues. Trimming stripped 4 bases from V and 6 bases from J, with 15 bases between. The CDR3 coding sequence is TGCGCCAGCAGCCCCTTGGCAGGGTTGGATACGCAGTATTTT. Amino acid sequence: CASSPLAGLDTQYF.

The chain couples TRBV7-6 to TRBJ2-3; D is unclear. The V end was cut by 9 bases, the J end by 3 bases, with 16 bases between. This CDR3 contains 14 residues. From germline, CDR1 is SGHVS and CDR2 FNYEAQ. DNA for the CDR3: TGTGCCAGTCTAAGAAACTACGGAACAGATACGCAGTATTTT. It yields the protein CASLRNYGTDTQYF. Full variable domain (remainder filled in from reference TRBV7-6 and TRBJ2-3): GAGVSQSPRYKVTKRGQDVALRCDPISGHVSLYWYRQALGQGPEFLTYFNYEAQQDKSGLPNDRFSAERPEGSISTLTIQRTEQRDSAMYRCASLRNYGTDTQYFGPGTRLTVL.

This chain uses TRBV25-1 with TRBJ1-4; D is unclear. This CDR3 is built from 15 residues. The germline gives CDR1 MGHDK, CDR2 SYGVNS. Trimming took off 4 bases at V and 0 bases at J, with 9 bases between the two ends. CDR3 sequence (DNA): TGTGCCAGCAGTGGACACTTTGCAACTAATGAAAAACTGTTTTTT. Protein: CASSGHFATNEKLFF.

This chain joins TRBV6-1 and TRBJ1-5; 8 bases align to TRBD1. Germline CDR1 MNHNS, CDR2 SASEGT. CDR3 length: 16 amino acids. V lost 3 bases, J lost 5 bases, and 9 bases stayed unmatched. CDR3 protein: CASSDGWDRRYQPQHF. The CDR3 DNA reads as TGTGCCAGCAGTGACGGGTGGGACAGGAGATATCAGCCCCAGCATTTT.

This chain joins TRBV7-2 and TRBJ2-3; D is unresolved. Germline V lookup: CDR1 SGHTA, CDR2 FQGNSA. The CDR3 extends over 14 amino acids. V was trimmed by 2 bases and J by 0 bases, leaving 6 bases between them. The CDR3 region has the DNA TGTGCCAGCAGCTTATCCCATAGCACAGATACGCAGTATTTT. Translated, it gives CASSLSHSTDTQYF.